This T cell receptor beta chain was recorded in a study of blood T cell repertoires in COVID-19 (dated by TCRdb to 2018 to 2020). For the wider study: Collaborator samples came from the United States, Italy and Spain and covered acute and convalescent phases of COVID-19. The material from the prospective study consisted of cDNA or gDNA derived from T cells, B-cell-depleted T cells, or PBMCs. Subjects who had been exposed to COVID-19, were actively infected with it, or had recovered from it provided the deeply sampled blood TCRbeta repertoires that made up the dataset. A freely available public database, intended as a resource for researchers studying the immune response to SARS-CoV-2, is where the repertoires were released. Samples were obtained from the ongoing ImmuneRACE study (first 160 participants) and from approximately 1,200 subjects provided by 6 global collaborators. A de-identified subject ID, COVID-19 status, age in years and sex were almost always included in the sample metadata. Where HLA class I and class II types were available, the types were taken from metadata supplied by the sample provider, not from assay-based typing. General findings and caveats noted by the study authors: Clinical and demographic metadata were provided uncurated, with the amount varying by source and participant.

Including cysteine and phenylalanine, the CDR3 has 13 amino acids. This entry keeps only the CDR3 DNA: 39 bases, framed from base 1. In the germline V gene (reference sequence), CDR1 corresponds to LGHDT and CDR2 to YNNKEL. One collaborating source in Seattle enrolled patients during active infection and followed them longitudinally through the course of disease. Whole blood was collected in K2EDTA tubes by collaborating institutions according to the institutions' own protocols. Collaborator samples were shipped for TCRbeta analysis as frozen whole blood, isolated PBMCs, or DNA extracted from either sample type. The immunoSEQ Assay, a bias-controlled multiplex PCR, was used to amplify TCRbeta CDR3 regions from genomic DNA. The original pipeline was this. Within the assay, amplification of reference gene primers was used to estimate how many nucleated cells each sample contained. Sequence reads were collapsed and filtered to measure the absolute abundance of every unique TCRbeta CDR3 rearrangement. Productive Simpson clonality was computed per sample as the square root of Simpson's diversity index over productive rearrangements. Not all clones reach the TCRdb copy of this immuneACCESS table, which keeps in-frame sequences only. Checked studies attribute under half of the gap to unresolved V genes and leave the rest unexplained. From that table come the V and J calls and clone size; the DNA was used to work out D and trimming. This sample gives 210,000 or so clones in total; just under 90% of them show up just once. Less than 3.5% of the sample lies in the top ten.

Concerning this clone: Its binding antigen is unknown. The junction differs from germline at one of its ends, possibly a read error.

The receptor was derived from a man aged 30 to 39 with COVID-19, enrolled during active disease. The sample taken for sequencing was peripheral blood. The chain is made from TRBV3-1 (or the pseudogene TRBV3-2) and TRBJ2-4, with a tentative D gene TRBD2 over 6 matching bases. The nucleotide sequence is TGTGCCAGCAGCCAAGAAGGTTTGGGGGACTCCCACTTC. Its amino acids are CASSQEGLGDSHF.